This entry lists 16 T cell receptor beta chains sequenced from one sample in a study of siplizumab effects on memory and regulatory T cells. Sequencing used immunoSEQ multiplex PCR; TCRdb keeps in-frame clones, though not all of them. The sample has over 100,000 clones; 93% are singletons. The sample comprised Tregs sorted from blood. The receptor set was obtained from a human donor in good health.

This chain connects TRBV7-2 to TRBJ1-2; D remains unclear. CDR3 length: 13 amino acids. Trimming shortened V by 2 bases and J by 4 bases, and 8 bases separated the two germline ends. The germline CDR1 and CDR2 sequences are SGHTA and FQGNSA. CDR3 amino acids: CASSLSAAYGYTF. Written as DNA, the CDR3 is TGTGCCAGCAGCTTATCGGCCGCCTATGGCTACACCTTC.

The chain carries TRBV10-3 and TRBJ1-2, with TRBD1 identical over 8 bases. The germline V gene has CDR1 ENHRY and CDR2 SYGVKD. The CDR3 has 14 residues. The V segment lost 6 bases and the J segment 7 bases; nucleotides outside the gene matches: 10. Here the CDR3 reads CAISEGQGTGGYTF. The DNA of the CDR3 is TGTGCCATCAGCGAAGGACAGGGAACCGGTGGCTACACCTTC.

The count of this clone is one. The chain couples TRBV6-5 to TRBJ1-3, with D possibly matching TRBD1 (5 bases). CDR3 size: 14 residues. V was pared by 6 bases and J by 2 bases, with 11 bases between. Germline values: CDR1 MNHEY, CDR2 SVGAGI. DNA for the CDR3: TGTGCCAGCAGGGGGGTTTTCGCTGGAAACACCATATATTTT. Translating gives CASRGVFAGNTIYF.

The chain couples TRBV6-1 to TRBJ1-2, with no clear D. CDR1 and CDR2 (germline): MNHNS, SASEGT. The CDR3 covers 14 residues. V dropped 2 bases and J dropped 4 bases, with 11 bases sitting between them. CDR3: CASSEIHGLYGYTF. CDR3 DNA: TGTGCCAGCAGTGAAATTCATGGCCTCTATGGCTACACCTTC.

In its sample, this clone was seen once. This chain connects TRBV27 to TRBJ1-5; D might be TRBD1 (5 bases). This CDR3 contains 14 residues. Trimming shortened V by 3 bases and J by 1 base, and 7 bases separated the two germline ends. The germline CDR1 and CDR2 sequences are MNHEY and SMNVEV (reference sequence). The CDR3 DNA is TGTGCCAGCAGTTTTGCAGGGAGCAATCAGCCCCAGCATTTT. Translation gives CASSFAGSNQPQHF.

The DNA for the CDR3 is TGTGCCTCCCCCTCTTTTTTTACCGGGGAGCTGTTTTTT. Its protein is CASPSFFTGELFF. The V call is TRBV30, the J call TRBJ2-2; D remains ambiguous. Germline lookup yields CDR1 GTSNPN and CDR2 SVGIG (reference sequence). The CDR3 covers 13 residues. The V and J ends lost 7 bases and 5 bases respectively, with 14 bases between them. Complete variable domain (other parts from reference TRBV30 and TRBJ2-2): SQTIHQWPATLVQPVGSPLSLECTVEGTSNPNLYWYRQAAGRGLQLLFYSVGIGQISSEVPQNLSASRPQDRQFILSSKKLLLSDSGFYLCASPSFFTGELFFGEGSRLTVL.

The chain couples TRBV7-2 to TRBJ2-7; D possibly uses TRBD1 or TRBD2 (5 bases each). Germline V gives CDR1 SGHTA, CDR2 FQGNSA. CDR3 size: 14 residues. The V end was cut by 5 bases, the J end by 1 base, with 12 bases between. CDR3 amino acids: CASSPGRASYEQYF. CDR3 DNA sequence: TGTGCCAGCAGCCCGGGACGGGCGTCCTACGAGCAGTACTTC. The full variable domain, rest sourced from reference TRBV7-2 and TRBJ2-7, is GAGVSQSPSNKVTEKGKDVELRCDPISGHTALYWYRQSLGQGLEFLIYFQGNSAPDKSGLPSDRFSAERTGGSVSTLTIQRTQQEDSAVYLCASSPGRASYEQYFGPGTRLTVT.

This chain joins TRBV29-1 and TRBJ2-3; no clear D. V shed 3 bases and J shed 0 bases, with 4 bases lying between them. This CDR3 is 12 amino acids long. Germline values: CDR1 SQVTM, CDR2 ANQGSEA. CDR3 in amino acids: CSVDGSTDTQYF. For the CDR3, the DNA is TGCAGCGTTGACGGGAGCACAGATACGCAGTATTTT.

The CDR3 nucleotides read TGTGCCACCAGCAACCGGGGAGAGACCCAGTACTTC. Translated: CATSNRGETQYF. The chain is built from TRBV15 and TRBJ2-5; weak D call: TRBD2 (5 bases). V gave up 4 bases and J gave up 4 bases, with 7 bases separating them. The CDR3 runs to 12 residues. Germline CDR1 and CDR2: LNHNV and YYDKDF (reference sequence).

CDR3: CASSPWGGVHYEQYF. The CDR3 region has the DNA TGTGCCAGTAGTCCATGGGGGGGTGTTCACTACGAGCAGTACTTC. V usage is TRBV19 and J usage is TRBJ2-7; 7 nucleotides line up with TRBD2. V was pared by 5 bases and J by 3 bases, with 10 bases of the junction left unmatched. Germline V lookup: CDR1 LNHDA, CDR2 SQIVND (reference sequence). The CDR3 contains 15 residues.

Only one count was recorded for this clone. The chain couples TRBV6-1 to TRBJ2-5; maybe TRBD1 (6 bases). The assigned J gene may be wrong: the sequence end matches TRBJ2-7 better. Germline CDR1 is MNHNS and CDR2 is SASEGT. CDR3 length: 12 amino acids. CDR3 loop: CASKGGSYEQYF. CDR3 nucleotide sequence: TGTGCCAGCAAAGGGGGTTCCTACGAGCAGTACTTC.

This rearrangement joins TRBV7-2 to TRBJ2-2; 10 positions agree with TRBD1. J gave up 4 bases and V 3 bases, and 8 bases lay outside the gene matches. The germline gives CDR1 SGHTA, CDR2 FQGNSA. The CDR3 consists of 17 residues. CDR3 DNA: TGTGCCAGCAGCTTCTTTCCCGGGACAGGGGCCACCGGGGAGCTGTTTTTT. This sequence encodes CASSFFPGTGATGELFF. The entire variable domain, with the rest obtained from reference TRBV7-2 and TRBJ2-2, is as follows: GAGVSQSPSNKVTEKGKDVELRCDPISGHTALYWYRQSLGQGLEFLIYFQGNSAPDKSGLPSDRFSAERTGGSVSTLTIQRTQQEDSAVYLCASSFFPGTGATGELFFGEGSRLTVL.

This chain connects TRBV6-1 to TRBJ1-5; D call uncertain. Trimming removed 2 bases at V and 2 bases at J, with 10 bases between. The CDR3 is 15 residues long. From germline, CDR1 is MNHNS and CDR2 SASEGT. CDR3 bases: TGTGCCAGCAGTGAATTCGGGAGACGCAATCAGCCCCAGCATTTT. It specifies CASSEFGRRNQPQHF.

The CDR3 protein is CASSPGTGFYNEQFF. CDR3 nucleotides: TGTGCCAGCAGTCCCGGGACAGGGTTCTACAATGAGCAGTTCTTC. The chain is built from TRBV27 and TRBJ2-1; 9 bases match TRBD1. Trimming at V came to 5 bases and at J to 3 bases, leaving 5 bases not matched to a gene. Germline lookup yields CDR1 MNHEY and CDR2 SMNVEV (reference sequence). The CDR3 totals 15 residues.

This chain joins TRBV5-1 and TRBJ2-2, with TRBD1 as a possible D gene (5 bases). CDR3 length: 14 amino acids. The germline V gene encodes CDR1 SGHRS and CDR2 YFSETQ. V shed 4 bases and J shed 7 bases, with 14 bases lying between them. CDR3 in amino acids: CASSLQTESGELFF. In DNA, the CDR3 is TGCGCCAGCAGCCTACAGACAGAGAGCGGGGAGCTGTTTTTT. Supplemented by reference TRBV5-1 and TRBJ2-2, the full variable domain reads KAGVTQTPRYLIKTRGQQVTLSCSPISGHRSVSWYQQTPGQGLQFLFEYFSETQRNKGNFPGRFSGRQFSNSRSEMNVSTLELGDSALYLCASSLQTESGELFFGEGSRLTVL.

This clone has only one observation. V usage is TRBV7-9 and J usage is TRBJ1-2; 7 nucleotides agree with TRBD1. The junction had 13 bases not matched to a gene; V was cut back by 1 base and J by 5 bases. CDR1 is SEHNR and CDR2 is FQNEAQ in the germline V gene (reference sequence). CDR3 length: 17 amino acids. The CDR3 region is CASSLGDSDDLWYGYTF. DNA for the CDR3: TGTGCCAGCAGCTTAGGGGACAGCGACGATTTGTGGTATGGCTACACCTTC.